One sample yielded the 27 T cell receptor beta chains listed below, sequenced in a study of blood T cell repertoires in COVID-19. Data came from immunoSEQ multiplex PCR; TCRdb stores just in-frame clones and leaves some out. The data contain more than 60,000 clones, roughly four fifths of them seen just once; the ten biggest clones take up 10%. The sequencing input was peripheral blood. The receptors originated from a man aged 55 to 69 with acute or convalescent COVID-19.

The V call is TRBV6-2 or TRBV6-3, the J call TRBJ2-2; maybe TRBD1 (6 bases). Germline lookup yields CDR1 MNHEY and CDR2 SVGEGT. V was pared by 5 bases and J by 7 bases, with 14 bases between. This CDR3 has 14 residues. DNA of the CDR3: TGTGCCAGCAGTATACAGGGAACTTTCGGGGAGCTGTTTTTT. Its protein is CASSIQGTFGELFF.

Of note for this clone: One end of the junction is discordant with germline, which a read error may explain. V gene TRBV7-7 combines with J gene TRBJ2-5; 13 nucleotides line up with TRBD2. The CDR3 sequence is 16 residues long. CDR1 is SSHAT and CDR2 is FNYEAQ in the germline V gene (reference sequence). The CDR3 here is CASSRTSGSMGETQYF. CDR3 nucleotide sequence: TGTGCTAGCAGCCGGACTAGCGGGAGTATGGGGGAGACCCAGTACTTC.

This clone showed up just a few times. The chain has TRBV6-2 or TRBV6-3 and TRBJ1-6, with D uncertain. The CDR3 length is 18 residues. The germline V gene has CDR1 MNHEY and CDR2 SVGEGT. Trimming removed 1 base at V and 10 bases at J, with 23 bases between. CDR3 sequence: CASSYWPRSPGESSPLHF. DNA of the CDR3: TGTGCCAGCAGTTACTGGCCCCGCTCGCCCGGGGAAAGCTCACCCCTCCACTTT.

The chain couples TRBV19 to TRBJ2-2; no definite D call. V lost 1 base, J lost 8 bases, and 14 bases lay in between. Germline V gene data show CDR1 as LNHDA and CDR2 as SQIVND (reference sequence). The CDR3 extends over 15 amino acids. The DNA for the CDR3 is TGTGCCAGTAGTATAGGTTACACTATGGCGGGGGAGCTGTTTTTT. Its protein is CASSIGYTMAGELFF.

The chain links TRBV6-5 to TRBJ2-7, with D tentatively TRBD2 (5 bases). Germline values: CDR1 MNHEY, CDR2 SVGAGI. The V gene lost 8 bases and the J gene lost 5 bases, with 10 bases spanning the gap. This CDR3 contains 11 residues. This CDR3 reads CASSPGDEQYF. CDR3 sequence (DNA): TGTGCCAGCTCTCCCGGGGACGAGCAGTACTTC.

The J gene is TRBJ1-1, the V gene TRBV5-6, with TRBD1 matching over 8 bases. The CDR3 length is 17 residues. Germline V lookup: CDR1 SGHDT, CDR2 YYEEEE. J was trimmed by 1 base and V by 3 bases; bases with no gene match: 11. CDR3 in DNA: TGTGCCAGCAGCTGGGATAAGGGACAGGCCAGGAACACTGAAGCTTTCTTT. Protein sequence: CASSWDKGQARNTEAFF.

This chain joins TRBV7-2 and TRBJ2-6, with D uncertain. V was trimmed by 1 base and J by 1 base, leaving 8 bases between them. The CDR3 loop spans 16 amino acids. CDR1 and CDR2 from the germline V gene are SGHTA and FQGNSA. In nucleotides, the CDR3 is TGTGCCAGCAGCTTAGGGCTTGTTTCTGGGGCCAACGTCCTGACTTTC. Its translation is CASSLGLVSGANVLTF.

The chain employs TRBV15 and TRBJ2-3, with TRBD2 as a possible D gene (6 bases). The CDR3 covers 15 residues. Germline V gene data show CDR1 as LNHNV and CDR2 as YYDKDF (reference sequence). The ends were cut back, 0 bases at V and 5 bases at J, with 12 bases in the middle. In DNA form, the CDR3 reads TGTGCCACCAGCAGAGACCTGGGAGGTGGAGATACGCAGTATTTT. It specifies CATSRDLGGGDTQYF.

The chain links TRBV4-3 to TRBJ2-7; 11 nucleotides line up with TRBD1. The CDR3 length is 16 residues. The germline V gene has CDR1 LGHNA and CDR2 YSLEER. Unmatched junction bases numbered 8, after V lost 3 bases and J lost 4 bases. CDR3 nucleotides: TGCGCCAGCAGCCACCTACCGGGACAGGGGGGTTACGAGCAGTACTTC. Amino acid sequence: CASSHLPGQGGYEQYF.

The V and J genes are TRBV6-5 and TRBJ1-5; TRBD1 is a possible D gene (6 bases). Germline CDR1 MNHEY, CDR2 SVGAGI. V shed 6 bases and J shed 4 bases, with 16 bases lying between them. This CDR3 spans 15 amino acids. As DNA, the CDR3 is TGTGCCAGCAGCCGAAACAGGGAATCTAATCAGCCCCAGCATTTT. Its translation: CASSRNRESNQPQHF.

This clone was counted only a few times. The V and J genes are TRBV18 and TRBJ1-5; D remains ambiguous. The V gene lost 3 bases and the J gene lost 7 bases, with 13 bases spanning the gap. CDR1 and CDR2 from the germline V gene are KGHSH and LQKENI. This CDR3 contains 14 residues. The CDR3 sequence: CASSPSPNGQPQHF. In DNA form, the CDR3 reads TGTGCCAGCTCACCTTCTCCAAACGGGCAGCCCCAGCATTTT. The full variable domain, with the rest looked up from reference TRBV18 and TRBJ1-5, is NAGVMQNPRHLVRRRGQEARLRCSPMKGHSHVYWYRQLPEEGLKFMVYLQKENIIDESGMPKERFSAEFPKEGPSILRIQQVVRGDSAAYFCASSPSPNGQPQHFGDGTRLSIL.

The CDR3 nucleotides read TGTGCCAGCAGCCGATTACTCTCTGGAAACACCATATATTTT. It codes for CASSRLLSGNTIYF. The genes are TRBV3-1 (or the pseudogene TRBV3-2) and TRBJ1-3; D is uncertain. V gave up 4 bases and J gave up 0 bases, with 7 bases separating them. The CDR3 contains 14 residues. Per the germline V gene, CDR1 is LGHDT and CDR2 is YNNKEL (reference sequence).

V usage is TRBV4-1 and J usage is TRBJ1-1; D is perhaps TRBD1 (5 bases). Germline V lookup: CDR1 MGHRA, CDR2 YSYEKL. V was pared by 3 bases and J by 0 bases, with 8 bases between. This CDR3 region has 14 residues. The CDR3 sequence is CASSQPGVNTEAFF. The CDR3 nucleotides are TGCGCCAGCAGCCAGCCGGGGGTGAACACTGAAGCTTTCTTT.

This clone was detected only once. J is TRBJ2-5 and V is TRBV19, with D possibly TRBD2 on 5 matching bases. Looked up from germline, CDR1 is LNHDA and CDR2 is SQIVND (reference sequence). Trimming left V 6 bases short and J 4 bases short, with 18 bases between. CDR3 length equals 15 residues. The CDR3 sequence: CASSPQSRGGETQYF. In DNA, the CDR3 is TGTGCCAGTAGCCCACAGTCTCGAGGAGGAGAGACCCAGTACTTC.

The CDR3 spells CASSRDNQETQYF. The CDR3 nucleotides read TGTGCCAGCAGCCGGGACAACCAAGAGACCCAGTACTTC. This rearrangement joins TRBV7-8 to TRBJ2-5, with a possible D match to TRBD1 (6 bases). Germline CDR1 SGHVS, CDR2 FQNEAQ. The V end was cut by 5 bases, the J end by 0 bases, with 7 bases between. The CDR3 runs 13 residues.

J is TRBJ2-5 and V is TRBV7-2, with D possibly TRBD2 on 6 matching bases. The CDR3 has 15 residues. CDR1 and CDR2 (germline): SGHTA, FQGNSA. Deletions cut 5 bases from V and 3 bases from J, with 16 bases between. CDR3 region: CASSRDSLGEETQYF. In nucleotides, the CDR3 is TGTGCCAGCAGCCGGGACTCCTTGGGAGAAGAGACCCAGTACTTC.

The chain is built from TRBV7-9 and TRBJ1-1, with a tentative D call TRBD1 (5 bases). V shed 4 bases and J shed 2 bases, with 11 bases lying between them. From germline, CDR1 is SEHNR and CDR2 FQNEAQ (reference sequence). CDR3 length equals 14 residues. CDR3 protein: CASSSGHLNTEAFF. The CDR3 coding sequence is TGTGCCAGCAGCTCTGGACACCTAAACACTGAAGCTTTCTTT. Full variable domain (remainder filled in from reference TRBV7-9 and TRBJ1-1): DTGVSQNPRHKITKRGQNVTFRCDPISEHNRLYWYRQTLGQGPEFLTYFQNEAQLEKSRLLSDRFSAERPKGSFSTLEIQRTEQGDSAMYLCASSSGHLNTEAFFGQGTRLTVV.

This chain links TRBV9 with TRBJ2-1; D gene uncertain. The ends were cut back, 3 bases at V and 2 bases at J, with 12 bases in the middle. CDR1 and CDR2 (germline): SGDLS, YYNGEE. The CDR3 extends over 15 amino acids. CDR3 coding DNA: TGTGCCAGCAGCGCCGCGTCGGGTACCTACAATGAGCAGTTCTTC. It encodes CASSAASGTYNEQFF.

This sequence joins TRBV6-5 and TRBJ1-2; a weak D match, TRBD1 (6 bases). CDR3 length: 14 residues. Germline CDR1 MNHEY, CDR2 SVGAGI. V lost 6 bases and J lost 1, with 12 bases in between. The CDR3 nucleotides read TGTGCCAGCAGGTCCAGGGGCGATAACTATGGCTACACCTTC. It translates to CASRSRGDNYGYTF.

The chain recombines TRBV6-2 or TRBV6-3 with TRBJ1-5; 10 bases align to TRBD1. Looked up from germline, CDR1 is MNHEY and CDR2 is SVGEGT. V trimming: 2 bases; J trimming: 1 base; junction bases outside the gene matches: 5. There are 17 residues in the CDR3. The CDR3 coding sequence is TGTGCCAGCAGTTACGGGACAGGGGTTTCAAGCAATCAGCCCCAGCATTTT. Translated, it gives CASSYGTGVSSNQPQHF.

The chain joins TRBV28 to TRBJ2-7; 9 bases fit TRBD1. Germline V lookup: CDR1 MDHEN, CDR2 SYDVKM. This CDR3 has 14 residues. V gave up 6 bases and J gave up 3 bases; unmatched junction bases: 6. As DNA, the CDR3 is TGTGCCAGCAGCGCACAGGGGGCGAACTACGAGCAGTACTTC. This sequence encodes CASSAQGANYEQYF.

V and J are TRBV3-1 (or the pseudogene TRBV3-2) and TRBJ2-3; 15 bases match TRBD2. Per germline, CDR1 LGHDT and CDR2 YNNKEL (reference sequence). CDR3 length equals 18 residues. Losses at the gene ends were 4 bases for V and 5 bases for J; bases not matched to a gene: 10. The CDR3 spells CASSPRTSGGAERDTQYF. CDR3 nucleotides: TGTGCCAGCAGCCCAAGGACTAGCGGGGGGGCTGAACGAGATACGCAGTATTTT.

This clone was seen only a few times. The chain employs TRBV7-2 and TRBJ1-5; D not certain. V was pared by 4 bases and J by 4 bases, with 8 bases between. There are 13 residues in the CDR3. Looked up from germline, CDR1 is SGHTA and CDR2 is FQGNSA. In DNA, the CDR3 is TGTGCCAGCAGCTCCAGTACAAATCAGCCCCAGCATTTT. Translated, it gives CASSSSTNQPQHF.

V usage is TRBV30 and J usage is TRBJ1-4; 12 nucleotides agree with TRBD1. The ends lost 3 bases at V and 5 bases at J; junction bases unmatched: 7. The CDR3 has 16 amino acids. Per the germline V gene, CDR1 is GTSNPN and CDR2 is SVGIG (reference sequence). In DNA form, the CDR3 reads TGTGCCTGGAGACCCGGGACAGGGGGCGCGAATGAAAAACTGTTTTTT. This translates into CAWRPGTGGANEKLFF.

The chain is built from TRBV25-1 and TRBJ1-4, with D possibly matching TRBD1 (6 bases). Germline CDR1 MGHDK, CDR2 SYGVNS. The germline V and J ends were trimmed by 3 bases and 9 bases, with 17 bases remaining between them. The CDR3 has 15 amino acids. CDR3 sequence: CASSDGGGAGKKLFF. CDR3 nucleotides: TGTGCCAGCAGTGATGGGGGGGGCGCCGGTAAAAAACTGTTTTTT.

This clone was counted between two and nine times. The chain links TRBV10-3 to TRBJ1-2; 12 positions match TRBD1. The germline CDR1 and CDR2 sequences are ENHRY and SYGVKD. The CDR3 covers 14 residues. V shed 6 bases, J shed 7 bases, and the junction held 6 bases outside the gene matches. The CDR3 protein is CAIRGTGGAVGYTF. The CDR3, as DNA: TGTGCCATCAGGGGGACAGGGGGCGCGGTTGGCTACACCTTC.

In DNA, the CDR3 is TGTGCCAGCGACGGGACAGGGGGCGAAGCTTTCTTT. Protein sequence: CASDGTGGEAFF. The rearrangement links TRBV3-1 (or the pseudogene TRBV3-2) to TRBJ1-1, with 12 bases aligning to TRBD1. With 8 bases clipped from V and 8 bases from J, the junction kept 3 bases outside the gene matches. The CDR3 is made up of 12 amino acids. Per the germline V gene, CDR1 is LGHDT and CDR2 is YNNKEL (reference sequence).